What follows are 7 T cell receptor beta chains derived from one specimen sequenced in a study of blood T cell repertoires in COVID-19. TCRdb keeps only in-frame clones here, not all; method: immunoSEQ multiplex PCR. There are roughly 240,000 clones in the sample; approximately 88% occur only once, and 2.5% to 3% lies in the top ten. Sequencing was performed on PBMCs or T cells enriched from blood (not recorded which). The receptors were gathered from a woman aged 30 to 39 with acute COVID-19.

The chain couples TRBV7-2 to TRBJ1-5; 7 nucleotides line up with TRBD1. V lost 5 bases and J lost 1; bases outside the gene matches: 8. In germline, CDR1 is SGHTA, CDR2 FQGNSA. This CDR3 has 16 residues. The CDR3 nucleotides are TGTGCCAGCAGCAGAGGACAGGCGAACAGCAATCAGCCCCAGCATTTT. Residues: CASSRGQANSNQPQHF.

The genes are TRBV7-9 and TRBJ2-7, with TRBD2 as a possible D gene (6 bases). CDR3 length: 13 residues. Looked up from germline, CDR1 is SEHNR and CDR2 is FQNEAQ (reference sequence). Trimming took off 6 bases at V and 3 bases at J, with 12 bases between the two ends. The DNA for the CDR3 is TGTGCCAGCAGAAAGGACGGGAGCTACGAGCAGTACTTC. It is translated as CASRKDGSYEQYF.

The chain uses TRBV6-5 and TRBJ2-7, with TRBD1 identical over 7 bases. J was trimmed by 2 bases and V by 10 bases; bases with no gene match: 5. The CDR3 loop spans 12 amino acids. Germline CDR1 and CDR2: MNHEY and SVGAGI. CDR3 protein: CATNRGTYEQYF. The CDR3 coding sequence is TGTGCCACGAACAGGGGAACCTACGAGCAGTACTTC.

V is TRBV7-2 and J is TRBJ2-7; 7 bases line up with TRBD2. The CDR3 runs to 13 residues. Per the germline V gene, CDR1 is SGHTA and CDR2 is FQGNSA. The J segment lost 5 bases and the V segment lost 4 bases, leaving 5 bases of the junction unmatched. CDR3 coding DNA: TGTGCCAGCAGCTCCTCACTAGCGAACGAGCAGTACTTC. The encoded protein is CASSSSLANEQYF.

The chain carries TRBV5-1 and TRBJ2-2; 7 nucleotides match TRBD1. CDR1 and CDR2 from the germline V gene are SGHRS and YFSETQ. There are 15 residues in the CDR3. Trimming at V came to 4 bases and at J to 2 bases, leaving 5 bases not matched to a gene. The CDR3 region has the DNA TGCGCCAGCAGCGAGGACAGGCCTAACACCGGGGAGCTGTTTTTT. Encoded protein: CASSEDRPNTGELFF.

This clone appeared a few times. The same CDR3 can be traced to other DNA sequences in this sample. This chain links TRBV11-2 with TRBJ1-1; possible D gene TRBD1, 5 bases. This CDR3 region has 13 residues. From germline, CDR1 is SGHAT and CDR2 FQNNGV. V dropped 3 bases and J dropped 4 bases, with 9 bases sitting between them. The CDR3 DNA follows: TGTGCCAGCAGCTTCCAGGGAAGCACTGAAGCTTTCTTT. Its translation: CASSFQGSTEAFF.

This chain uses TRBV7-9 with TRBJ2-7; 7 bases match TRBD1. Per the germline V gene, CDR1 is SEHNR and CDR2 is FQNEAQ (reference sequence). Trimming cost V 6 bases and J 3 bases; bases outside gene matches: 8. The CDR3 loop spans 14 amino acids. As DNA, the CDR3 is TGTGCCAGCAGTTCCCGACAGGGAAACTACGAGCAGTACTTC. As protein: CASSSRQGNYEQYF.